This TCR beta chain originates from a study of T cells in Graves' hyperthyroidism and ophthalmopathy. Unmatched junction bases numbered 4, after V lost 9 bases and J lost 1 base. The germline V gene has CDR1 SNHLY and CDR2 FYNNEI. The CDR3 spans 13 residues. Amplified regions were TCR beta CDR3 sequences from RNA transcripts. HTBI primers were used for first-round RT-PCR of the TCR CDR3. TCRdb itself ran the multiplex PCR reads through MiXCR, one entry per CDR3 protein. The sample includes 500,000 to 650,000 distinct CDR3 sequences, 40% to 55% seen only once; the top ten take about two fifths. This clonotype was recorded at least ten times.

The chain employs TRBV2 and TRBJ2-5, with TRBD2 identical over 8 bases. The origin of this receptor is an adult woman with Graves' disease, either hyperthyroidism or ophthalmopathy (not recorded which). Sequencing input: peripheral blood or thyroid tissue (not recorded which). The CDR3 coding sequence is TGTGCCAGTGCTCTAGCGGGCCAAGAGACCCAGTACTTC. It yields the protein CASALAGQETQYF. The full variable domain, its missing parts supplied by reference TRBV2 and TRBJ2-5, is EPEVTQTPSHQVTQMGQEVILRCVPISNHLYFYWYRQILGQKVEFLVSFYNNEISEKSEIFDDQFSVERPDGSNFTLKIRSTKLEDSAMYFCASALAGQETQYFGPGTRLLVL.